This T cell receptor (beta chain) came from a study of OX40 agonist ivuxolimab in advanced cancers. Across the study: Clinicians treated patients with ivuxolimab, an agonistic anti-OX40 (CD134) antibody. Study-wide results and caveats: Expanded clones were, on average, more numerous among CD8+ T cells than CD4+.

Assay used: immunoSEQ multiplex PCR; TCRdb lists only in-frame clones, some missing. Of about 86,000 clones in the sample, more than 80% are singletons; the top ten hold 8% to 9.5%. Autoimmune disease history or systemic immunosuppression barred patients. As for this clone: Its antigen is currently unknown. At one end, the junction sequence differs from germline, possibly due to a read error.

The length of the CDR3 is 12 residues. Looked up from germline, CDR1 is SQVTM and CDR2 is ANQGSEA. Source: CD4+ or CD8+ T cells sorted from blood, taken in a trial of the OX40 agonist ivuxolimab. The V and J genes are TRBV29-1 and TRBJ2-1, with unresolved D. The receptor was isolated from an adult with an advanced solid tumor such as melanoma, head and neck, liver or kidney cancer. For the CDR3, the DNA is TGCAGCGTTGAAAACACCTATAATGAGCAGTTCTTC. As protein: CSVENTYNEQFF.